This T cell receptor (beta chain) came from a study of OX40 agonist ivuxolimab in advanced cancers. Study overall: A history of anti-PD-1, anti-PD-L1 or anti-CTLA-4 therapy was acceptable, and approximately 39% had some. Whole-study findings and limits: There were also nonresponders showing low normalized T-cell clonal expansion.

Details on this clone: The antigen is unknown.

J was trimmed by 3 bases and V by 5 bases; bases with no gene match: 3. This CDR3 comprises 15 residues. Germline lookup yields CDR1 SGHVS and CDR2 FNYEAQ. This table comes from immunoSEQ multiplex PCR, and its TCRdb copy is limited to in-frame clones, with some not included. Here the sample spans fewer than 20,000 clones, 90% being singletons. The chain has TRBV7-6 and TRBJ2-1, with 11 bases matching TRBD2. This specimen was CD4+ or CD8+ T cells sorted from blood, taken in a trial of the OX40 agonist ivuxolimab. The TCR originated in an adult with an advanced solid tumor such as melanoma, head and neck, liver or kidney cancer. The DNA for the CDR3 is TGTGCCAGCAGCGACGGGACTAGCGGCTACAATGAGCAGTTCTTC. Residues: CASSDGTSGYNEQFF.